Presented here are 12 T cell receptor beta chains from one specimen sequenced in a study of T-cell memory formation after mild COVID-19. MiXCR was run by TCRdb on the 5' RACE reads, yielding one entry per CDR3 protein. The profile covers hundreds of thousands of distinct CDR3 sequences, with roughly 8.2% appearing a single time and 22% taken by the ten largest. Sequenced material: PBMCs or a T cell subset sorted from them (not recorded which). The receptors were sampled from a young man who had mild COVID-19 (a few samples of this study predate the infection). Cell type and time point are not known.

This clonotype came up a few times. The V and J genes are TRBV7-2 and TRBJ2-5; TRBD2 agrees at 12 bases. From germline, CDR1 is SGHTA and CDR2 FQGNSA. The CDR3 is 16 amino acids. The trim removed 0 bases at V and 4 bases at J, leaving 3 bases unmatched. The CDR3 sequence: CASSLALAGGRETQYF. The CDR3 nucleotides are TGTGCCAGCAGCTTAGCACTAGCGGGGGGTCGAGAGACCCAGTACTTC.

V usage is TRBV4-3 and J usage is TRBJ2-1; D may match TRBD1 or TRBD2 (7 bases each). V was trimmed by 3 bases and J by 4 bases, leaving 16 bases between them. The CDR3 length is 16 residues. The germline gives CDR1 LGHNA, CDR2 YSLEER. The CDR3, as DNA: TGCGCCAGCAGCCAGGGGGAGGGACAGCTTTACAATGAGCAGTTCTTC. This codes for CASSQGEGQLYNEQFF.

This clonotype was seen repeatedly, ten times or more. V is TRBV5-6 and J is TRBJ2-7; 9 bases match TRBD1. The CDR3 spans 16 residues. Germline CDR1 and CDR2: SGHDT and YYEEEE. V was clipped by 2 bases and J by 6 bases; unmatched bases: 12. In nucleotides, the CDR3 is TGTGCCAGCAGCTTACCCTTGGGACAGGGAAGTCCCGAGCAGTACTTC. Protein: CASSLPLGQGSPEQYF.

This sequence joins TRBV5-6 and TRBJ2-3, with D possibly being TRBD1 (6 bases). Germline CDR1 SGHDT, CDR2 YYEEEE. Trimming cost V 1 base and J 0 bases, with 12 bases left between them. The CDR3 is 16 amino acids. DNA of the CDR3: TGTGCCAGCAGCTTGTCCCTCAGGGGAAGCACAGATACGCAGTATTTT. Amino acid sequence: CASSLSLRGSTDTQYF.

Only a few counts were recorded for this clonotype. V usage is TRBV6-2 or TRBV6-3 and J usage is TRBJ2-2; 9 nucleotides agree with TRBD1. Trimming removed 6 bases from V and 1 base from J; junction bases left unmatched: 3. Germline CDR1 reads MNHEY; CDR2 reads SVGEGT. The CDR3 spans 15 residues. This chain's CDR3 is CASRTGGQNTGELFF. CDR3 DNA: TGTGCCAGCAGAACAGGGGGCCAGAACACCGGGGAGCTGTTTTTT.

The chain combines TRBV5-8 with TRBJ1-1; D gene ambiguous. V was trimmed by 2 bases and J by 6 bases, leaving 11 bases between them. Germline CDR1 reads SGHTS; CDR2 reads YDEGEE. The CDR3 consists of 13 residues. The CDR3 nucleotides are TGTGCCAGCAGCTTACATCGAGGAGCTGAAGCTTTCTTT. Translating it yields CASSLHRGAEAFF. Looking up the rest from reference TRBV5-8 and TRBJ1-1 gives the full variable domain: EAGVTQSPTHLIKTRGQQATLRCSPISGHTSVYWYQQALGLGLQFLLWYDEGEERNRGNFPPRFSGRQFPNYSSELNVNALELEDSALYLCASSLHRGAEAFFGQGTRLTVV.

This clonotype was seen at least ten times. The chain has TRBV20-1 and TRBJ2-5; D uncertain. The CDR3 consists of 12 residues. With 3 bases removed from V and 5 bases from J, the gap between germline ends came to 10 bases. Germline-derived CDR1 and CDR2 are DFQATT and SNEGSKA (reference sequence). The CDR3 DNA reads as TGCAGTGCTAGCGTACTGGGGGAGACCCAGTACTTC. Translating gives CSASVLGETQYF.

This clonotype was picked up many times. The chain links TRBV9 to TRBJ2-2, with 9 nucleotides matching TRBD1. J gave up 1 base and V 4 bases, and 5 bases lay outside the gene matches. The CDR3 runs 16 residues. Germline V gene lookup returns CDR1 SGDLS and CDR2 YYNGEE. The CDR3 nucleotides are TGTGCCAGCAGCACCCGGGACAGGGTGAACACCGGGGAGCTGTTTTTT. This codes for CASSTRDRVNTGELFF.

The table lists this clonotype with a few counts. The chain joins TRBV6-6 to TRBJ1-5, with D possibly being TRBD1 (5 bases). CDR3 size: 15 residues. CDR1 MNHNY and CDR2 SVGAGI come from the germline V gene (reference sequence). V was shortened by 6 bases and J by 7 bases, with 19 bases between the two germline ends. The CDR3 bases are TGTGCCAGCAGCCGCCGGGGGGACCAAGGACAGCCCCAGCATTTT. It encodes CASSRRGDQGQPQHF.

This clonotype showed up just a few times. The chain is built from TRBV19 and TRBJ2-3; maybe TRBD1 (6 bases). Germline loops: CDR1 LNHDA, CDR2 SQIVND (reference sequence). Trimming took 1 base from V and 4 from J, leaving 9 bases between them. The CDR3 runs to 14 residues. In DNA, the CDR3 is TGTGCCAGTAGTATAGGCGACAGGCCAGATACGCAGTATTTT. This sequence encodes CASSIGDRPDTQYF.

J is TRBJ2-3 and V is TRBV20-1; 8 nucleotides align to TRBD2. V gave up 2 bases and J gave up 4 bases; unmatched junction bases: 8. In germline, CDR1 is DFQATT, CDR2 SNEGSKA (reference sequence). The CDR3 has 15 amino acids. The CDR3 coding sequence is TGCAGTGCTAGACCGGGGCGGGGGGCTGCAGATACGCAGTATTTT. As protein: CSARPGRGAADTQYF.

V is TRBV20-1 and J is TRBJ2-3; perhaps D is TRBD1 or TRBD2 (6 bases each). The CDR3 covers 16 residues. Germline lookup yields CDR1 DFQATT and CDR2 SNEGSKA (reference sequence). Between the trimmed V and J ends, which lost 0 bases and 2 bases, there was a span of 15 bases. This CDR3 is CSARDQEGHNTDTQYF. The CDR3 DNA is TGCAGTGCTAGAGATCAGGAGGGACATAACACAGATACGCAGTATTTT.